The clone carrying this TCR beta chain was found once. The table came from immunoSEQ multiplex PCR; TCRdb's copy has only in-frame clones and leaves some out. The sample lists about 130,000 clones, over 75% occurring once. Time point here: baseline pretreatment blood. The treatment was: 15 Gy SBRT to primary tumor, nephrectomy 4 weeks later. The germline V and J ends were trimmed by 7 bases and 0 bases, with 8 bases remaining between them. Germline CDR1 is MNHNS and CDR2 is SASEGT. The CDR3 is 13 residues long. The sample originates from a study of radiation and T cells in renal cell carcinoma. The receptor comes from a woman between 45 and 65 years old with renal cell carcinoma. The sequenced sample was blood, obtained from a patient whose treatment included radiotherapy and nephrectomy. This chain connects TRBV6-1 to TRBJ2-3; no definite D call. DNA for the CDR3: TGTGCCAGCATCCGGACGAGCACAGATACGCAGTATTTT. It encodes CASIRTSTDTQYF.